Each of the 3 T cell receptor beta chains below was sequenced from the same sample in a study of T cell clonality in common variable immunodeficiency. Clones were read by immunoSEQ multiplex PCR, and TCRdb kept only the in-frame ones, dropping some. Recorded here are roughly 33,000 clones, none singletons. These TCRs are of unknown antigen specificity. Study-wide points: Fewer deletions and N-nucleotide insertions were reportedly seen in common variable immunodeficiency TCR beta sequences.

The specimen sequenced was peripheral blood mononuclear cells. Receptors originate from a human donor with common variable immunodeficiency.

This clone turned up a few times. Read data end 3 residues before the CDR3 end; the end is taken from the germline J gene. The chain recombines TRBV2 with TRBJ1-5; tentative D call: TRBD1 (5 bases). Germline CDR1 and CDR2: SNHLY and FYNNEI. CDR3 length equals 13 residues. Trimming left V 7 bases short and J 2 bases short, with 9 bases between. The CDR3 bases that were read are TGTGCCAGCACGGCACAGGGCAATCAGCCC. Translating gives CASTAQGNQP. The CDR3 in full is CASTAQGNQPQHF.

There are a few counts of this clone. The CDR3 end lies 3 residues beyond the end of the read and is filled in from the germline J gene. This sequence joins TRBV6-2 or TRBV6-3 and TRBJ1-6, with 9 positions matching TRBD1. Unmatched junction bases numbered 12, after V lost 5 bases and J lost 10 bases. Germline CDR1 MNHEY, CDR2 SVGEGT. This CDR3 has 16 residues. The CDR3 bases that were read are TGTGCCAGCAGTCTTACAGGGGGCCAAGGGAAGTCACCC. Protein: CASSLTGGQGKSP. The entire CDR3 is CASSLTGGQGKSPLHF.

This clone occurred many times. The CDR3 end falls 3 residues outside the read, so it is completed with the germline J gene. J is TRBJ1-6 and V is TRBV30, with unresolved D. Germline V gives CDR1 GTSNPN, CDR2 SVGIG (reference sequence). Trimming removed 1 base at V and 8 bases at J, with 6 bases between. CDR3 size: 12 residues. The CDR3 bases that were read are TGTGCCTGGAGTGCTTATCATTCACCC. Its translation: CAWSAYHSP. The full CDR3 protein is CAWSAYHSPLHF.